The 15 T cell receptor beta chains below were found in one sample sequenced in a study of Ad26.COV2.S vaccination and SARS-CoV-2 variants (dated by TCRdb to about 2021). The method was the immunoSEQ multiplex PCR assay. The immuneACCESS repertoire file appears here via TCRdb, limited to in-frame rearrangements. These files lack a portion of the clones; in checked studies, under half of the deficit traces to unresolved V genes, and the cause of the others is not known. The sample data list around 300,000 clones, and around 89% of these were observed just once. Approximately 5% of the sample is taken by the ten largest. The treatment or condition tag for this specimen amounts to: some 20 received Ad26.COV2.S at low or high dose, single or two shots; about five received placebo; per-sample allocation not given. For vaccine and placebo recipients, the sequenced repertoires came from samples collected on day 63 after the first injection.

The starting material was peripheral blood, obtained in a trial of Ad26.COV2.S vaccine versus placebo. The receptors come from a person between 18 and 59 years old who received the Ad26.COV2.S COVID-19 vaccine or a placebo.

CDR3 loop: CASSFRQTNYGYTF. The CDR3 DNA is TGTGCCAGCAGCTTCCGACAGACCAACTATGGCTACACCTTC. The rearrangement links TRBV5-6 to TRBJ1-2; possible D gene TRBD1, 5 bases. Looked up from germline, CDR1 is SGHDT and CDR2 is YYEEEE. The V gene lost 2 bases and the J gene lost 2 bases, with 10 bases spanning the gap. The CDR3 runs to 14 residues. Full variable domain (missing parts from reference TRBV5-6 and TRBJ1-2): DAGVTQSPTHLIKTRGQQVTLRCSPKSGHDTVSWYQQALGQGPQFIFQYYEEEERQRGNFPDRFSGHQFPNYSSELNVNALLLGDSALYLCASSFRQTNYGYTFGSGTRLTVV.

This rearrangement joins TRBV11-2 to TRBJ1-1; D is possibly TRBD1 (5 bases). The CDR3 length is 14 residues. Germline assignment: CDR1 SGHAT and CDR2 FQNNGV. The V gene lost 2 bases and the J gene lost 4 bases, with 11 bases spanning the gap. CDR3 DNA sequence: TGTGCCAGCAGCTTATTCCTCGGGGGCACTGAAGCTTTCTTT. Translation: CASSLFLGGTEAFF.

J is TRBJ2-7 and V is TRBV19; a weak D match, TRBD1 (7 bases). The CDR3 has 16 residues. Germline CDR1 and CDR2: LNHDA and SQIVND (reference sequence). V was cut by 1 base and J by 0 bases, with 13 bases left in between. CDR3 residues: CASSIGRDRPSYEQYF. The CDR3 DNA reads TGTGCCAGTAGTATAGGGCGGGACAGACCCTCCTACGAGCAGTACTTC.

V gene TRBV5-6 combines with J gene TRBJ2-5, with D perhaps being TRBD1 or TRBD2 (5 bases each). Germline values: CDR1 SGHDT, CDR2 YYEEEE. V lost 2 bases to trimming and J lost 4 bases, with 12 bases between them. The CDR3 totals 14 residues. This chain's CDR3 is CASSFGPGPETQYF. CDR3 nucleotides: TGTGCCAGCAGCTTCGGACCGGGGCCAGAGACCCAGTACTTC.

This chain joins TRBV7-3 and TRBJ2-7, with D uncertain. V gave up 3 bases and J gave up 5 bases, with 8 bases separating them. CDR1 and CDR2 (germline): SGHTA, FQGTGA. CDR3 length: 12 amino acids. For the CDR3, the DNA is TGTGCCAGCAGCTTGACGGTCCACGAGCAGTACTTC. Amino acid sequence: CASSLTVHEQYF.

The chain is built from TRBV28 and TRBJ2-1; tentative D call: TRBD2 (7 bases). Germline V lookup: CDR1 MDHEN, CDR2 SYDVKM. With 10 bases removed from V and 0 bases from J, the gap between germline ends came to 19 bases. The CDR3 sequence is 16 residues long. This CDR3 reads CAIVPRGGSSYNEQFF. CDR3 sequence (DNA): TGTGCCATAGTTCCAAGGGGGGGTAGCTCCTACAATGAGCAGTTCTTC. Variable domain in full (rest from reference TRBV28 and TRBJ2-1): DVKVTQSSRYLVKRTGEKVFLECVQDMDHENMFWYRQDPGLGLRLIYFSYDVKMKEKGDIPEGYSVSREKKERFSLILESASTNQTSMYLCAIVPRGGSSYNEQFFGPGTRLTVL.

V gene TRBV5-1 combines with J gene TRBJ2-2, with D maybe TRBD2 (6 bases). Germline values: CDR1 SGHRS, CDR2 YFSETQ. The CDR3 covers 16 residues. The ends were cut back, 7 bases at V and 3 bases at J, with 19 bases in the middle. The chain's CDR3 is CASSGYSGVDTGELFF. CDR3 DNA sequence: TGCGCCAGCTCCGGGTATTCGGGAGTCGACACCGGGGAGCTGTTTTTT. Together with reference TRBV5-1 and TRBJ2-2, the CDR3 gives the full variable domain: KAGVTQTPRYLIKTRGQQVTLSCSPISGHRSVSWYQQTPGQGLQFLFEYFSETQRNKGNFPGRFSGRQFSNSRSEMNVSTLELGDSALYLCASSGYSGVDTGELFFGEGSRLTVL.

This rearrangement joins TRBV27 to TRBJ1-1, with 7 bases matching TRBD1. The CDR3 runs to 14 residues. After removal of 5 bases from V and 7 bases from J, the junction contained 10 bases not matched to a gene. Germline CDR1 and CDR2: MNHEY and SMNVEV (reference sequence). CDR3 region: CASSPAGDRYEAFF. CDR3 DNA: TGTGCCAGCAGTCCTGCGGGGGACAGATATGAAGCTTTCTTT.

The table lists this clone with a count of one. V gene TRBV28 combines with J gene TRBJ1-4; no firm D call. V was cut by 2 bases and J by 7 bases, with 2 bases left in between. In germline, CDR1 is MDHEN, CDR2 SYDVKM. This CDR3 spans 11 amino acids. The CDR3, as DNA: TGTGCCAGCAGTTTACTTGAAAAACTGTTTTTT. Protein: CASSLLEKLFF.

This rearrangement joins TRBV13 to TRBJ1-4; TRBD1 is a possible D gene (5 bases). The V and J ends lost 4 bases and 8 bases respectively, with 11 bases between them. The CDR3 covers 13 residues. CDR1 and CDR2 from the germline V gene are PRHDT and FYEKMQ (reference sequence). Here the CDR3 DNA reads TGTGCCAGCAGCTCCGAGGGGAAGGAAAAACTGTTTTTT. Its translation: CASSSEGKEKLFF.

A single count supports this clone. Here the CDR3 reads CASSLGHLATNEKLFF. As DNA, the CDR3 is TGTGCCAGCAGCTTAGGACACCTTGCAACTAATGAAAAACTGTTTTTT. V and J are TRBV11-2 and TRBJ1-4; D call uncertain. The V gene lost 1 base and the J gene lost 0 bases, with 9 bases spanning the gap. This CDR3 spans 16 amino acids. The germline V gene has CDR1 SGHAT and CDR2 FQNNGV.

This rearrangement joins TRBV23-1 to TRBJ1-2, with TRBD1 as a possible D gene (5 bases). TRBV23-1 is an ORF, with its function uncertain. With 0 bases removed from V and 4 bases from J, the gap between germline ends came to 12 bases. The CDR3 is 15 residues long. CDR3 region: CASSQSRGRTYGYTF. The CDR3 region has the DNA TGCGCCAGCAGTCAATCAAGGGGCAGGACCTATGGCTACACCTTC.

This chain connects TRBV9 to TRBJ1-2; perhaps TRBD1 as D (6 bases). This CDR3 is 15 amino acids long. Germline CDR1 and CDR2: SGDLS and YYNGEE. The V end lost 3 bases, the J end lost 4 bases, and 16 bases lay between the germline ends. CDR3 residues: CASSAARTAIYGYTF. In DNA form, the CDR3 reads TGTGCCAGCAGCGCCGCCCGGACAGCAATCTATGGCTACACCTTC.

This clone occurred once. CDR3 nucleotide sequence: TGTGCCATCAGTCCGACCGGGACAGGGAAAGAAAACACTGAAGCTTTCTTT. Translating gives CAISPTGTGKENTEAFF. This chain joins TRBV10-3 and TRBJ1-1, with 9 bases fitting TRBD1. V shed 5 bases and J 2 bases; nucleotides not matched to a gene: 12. Germline CDR1 is ENHRY and CDR2 is SYGVKD. The CDR3 spans 17 residues.

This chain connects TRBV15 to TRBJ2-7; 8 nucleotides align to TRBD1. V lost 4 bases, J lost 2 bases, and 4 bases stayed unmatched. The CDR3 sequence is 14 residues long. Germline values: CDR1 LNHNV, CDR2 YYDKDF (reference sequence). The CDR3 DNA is TGTGCCACCAGCACAAGACAGGGGCCCTACGAGCAGTACTTC. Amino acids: CATSTRQGPYEQYF.